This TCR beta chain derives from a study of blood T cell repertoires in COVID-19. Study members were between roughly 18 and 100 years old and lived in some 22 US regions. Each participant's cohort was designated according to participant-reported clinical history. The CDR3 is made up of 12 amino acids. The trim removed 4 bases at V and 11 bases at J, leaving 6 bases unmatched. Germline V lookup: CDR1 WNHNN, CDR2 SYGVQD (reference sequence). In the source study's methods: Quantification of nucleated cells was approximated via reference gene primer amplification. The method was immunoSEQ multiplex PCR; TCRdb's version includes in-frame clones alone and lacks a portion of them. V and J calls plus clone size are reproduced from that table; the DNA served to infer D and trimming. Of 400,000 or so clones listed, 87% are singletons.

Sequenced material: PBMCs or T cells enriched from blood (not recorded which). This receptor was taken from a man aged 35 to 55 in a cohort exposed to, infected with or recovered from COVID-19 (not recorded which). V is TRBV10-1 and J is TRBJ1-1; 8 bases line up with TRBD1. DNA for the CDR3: TGCGCCAGCAGTGCCCAGACAGGGGAGGCTTTCTTT. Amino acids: CASSAQTGEAFF.